The entry that follows covers one T cell receptor beta chain sequence. Its antigen is unknown. Here immunoSEQ multiplex PCR was the method, and the copy in TCRdb shows in-frame clones only, minus some. The sample shows 70,000 or so clones, 73% of them seen only once. Culture proceeded for 10 days, and CD4+ T cells were then isolated. Subjects were given two BNT162b2 or mRNA-1273 vaccine doses. In the vaccine recipients, nucleocapsid antibodies were negative and there was no prior SARS-CoV-2 infection. This sample was included in a study of vaccination effects on CD4 cells after COVID-19. CDR3 size: 16 residues. The germline V and J ends were trimmed by 1 base and 6 bases, with 16 bases remaining between them. Germline V gene lookup returns CDR1 LGHNA and CDR2 YSLEER.

This chain joins TRBV4-3 and TRBJ2-1, with D perhaps matching TRBD1 or TRBD2 (5 bases each). The sequence derives from a human donor who received a COVID-19 vaccine. Sample: CD4+ T cells from PBMCs cultured without peptide, taken after COVID-19 vaccination. CDR3 loop: CASSQAGALNRNEQFF. CDR3 nucleotide sequence: TGCGCCAGCAGCCAAGCCGGGGCACTAAACCGCAATGAGCAGTTCTTC.